The 29 T cell receptor beta chains presented below share a single source sample, sequenced in a study of identical twins. TCRdb redid the calling of the 5' RACE reads with MiXCR, one entry per CDR3 protein. This sample has 400,000 to 550,000 distinct CDR3 sequences, with roughly 26% found just once. Another study also made use of these data, one on T cells expressing NK-cell markers.

Sequenced sample: CD4+ T cells sorted from blood. The origin of the receptors is a woman aged 18-29 years in good health.

In this sample, this clonotype turned up a few times. J is TRBJ1-1 and V is TRBV7-3, with D perhaps matching TRBD1 (5 bases). Germline-derived CDR1 and CDR2 are SGHTA and FQGTGA. CDR3 size: 14 residues. V lost 4 bases, J lost 6 bases, and 15 bases lay in between. CDR3 region: CASSSQAPGAEAFF. As DNA, the CDR3 is TGTGCCAGCAGCTCACAGGCTCCTGGCGCTGAAGCTTTCTTT.

The chain uses TRBV19 and TRBJ2-7, with D possibly matching TRBD1 (5 bases). From germline, CDR1 is LNHDA and CDR2 SQIVND (reference sequence). The CDR3 is 15 residues long. V gave up 4 bases and J gave up 0 bases, with 13 bases separating them. CDR3 DNA: TGTGCCAGTAGTAGGGGCAGGGTGAGCTCCTACGAGCAGTACTTC. Its protein is CASSRGRVSSYEQYF.

A note on this clonotype: A junction end diverges from the germline sequence, so it may reflect a read error. The chain recombines TRBV7-9 with TRBJ2-7; D may be TRBD1 or TRBD2 (5 bases each). The CDR3 consists of 12 residues. Germline CDR1 and CDR2: SEHNR and FQNEAQ (reference sequence). The CDR3 here is CASSLDFGTDSF. In DNA form, the CDR3 reads TGTGCCAGCAGCTTAGATTTCGGGACGGACTCATTC.

This chain joins TRBV30 and TRBJ2-7; perhaps TRBD2 as D (5 bases). Germline lookup yields CDR1 GTSNPN and CDR2 SVGIG (reference sequence). V was trimmed by 2 bases and J by 6 bases, leaving 8 bases between them. The CDR3 has 11 residues. The CDR3 protein is CAWSSGIEQYF. The CDR3 region has the DNA TGTGCCTGGAGTAGCGGAATCGAGCAGTACTTC. Variable domain in full (rest from reference TRBV30 and TRBJ2-7): SQTIHQWPATLVQPVGSPLSLECTVEGTSNPNLYWYRQAAGRGLQLLFYSVGIGQISSEVPQNLSASRPQDRQFILSSKKLLLSDSGFYLCAWSSGIEQYFGPGTRLTVT.

The CDR3 is CASSPPSGRARYNEQFF. Written as DNA, the CDR3 is TGTGCCAGCAGCCCCCCTAGCGGGAGGGCCAGATACAATGAGCAGTTCTTC. V usage is TRBV3-1 and J usage is TRBJ2-1; 12 bases map to TRBD2. Trimming cost V 4 bases and J 4 bases; bases outside gene matches: 8. Germline V gene lookup returns CDR1 LGHDT and CDR2 YNNKEL (reference sequence). The CDR3 extends over 17 amino acids.

This chain links TRBV6-5 with TRBJ2-5, with TRBD1 matching 7 bases. With 2 bases clipped from V and 5 bases from J, the junction kept 14 bases outside the gene matches. From germline, CDR1 is MNHEY and CDR2 SVGAGI. This CDR3 is built from 17 residues. The CDR3, as DNA: TGTGCCAGCAGTTACCATGCCCCGGGACAGAAGGTCGAGACCCAGTACTTC. This codes for CASSYHAPGQKVETQYF.

The sample holds a few counts of this clonotype. V is TRBV5-1 and J is TRBJ2-1; 10 positions match TRBD1. In germline, CDR1 is SGHRS, CDR2 YFSETQ. CDR3 length equals 15 residues. J lost 7 bases, V lost 2 bases, and 6 bases had no gene match. CDR3 protein: CASSLGTGVRNEQFF. The CDR3 DNA is TGCGCCAGCAGCTTAGGGACAGGGGTACGTAATGAGCAGTTCTTC.

This clonotype was detected only a few times. The chain carries TRBV5-1 and TRBJ2-5, with D unresolved. The CDR3 runs 13 residues. V lost 5 bases and J 3 bases, leaving 11 bases between the germline ends. The germline V gene encodes CDR1 SGHRS and CDR2 YFSETQ. The DNA for the CDR3 is TGCGCCAGCAGGGAAAGTCCAAAAGAGACCCAGTACTTC. It specifies CASRESPKETQYF. Full variable domain (outside the CDR3, taken from reference TRBV5-1 and TRBJ2-5): KAGVTQTPRYLIKTRGQQVTLSCSPISGHRSVSWYQQTPGQGLQFLFEYFSETQRNKGNFPGRFSGRQFSNSRSEMNVSTLELGDSALYLCASRESPKETQYFGPGTRLLVL.

In its sample, this clonotype was seen a few times. The rearrangement uses TRBV2 and TRBJ2-5; perhaps TRBD2 as D (6 bases). The V end lost 8 bases, the J end lost 9 bases, and 19 bases lay between the germline ends. Germline V gene sequence: CDR1 SNHLY, CDR2 FYNNEI. The length of the CDR3 is 13 residues. CDR3: CASLRGLLLPQYF. CDR3 bases: TGTGCCAGCCTACGAGGACTACTTTTGCCCCAGTACTTC.

The chain uses TRBV20-1 and TRBJ2-3; the match to TRBD2 covers 13 bases. Germline V lookup: CDR1 DFQATT, CDR2 SNEGSKA (reference sequence). The CDR3 runs 16 residues. Trimming took 5 bases from V and 6 from J; bases not matched to a gene: 11. The CDR3: CSARRLAGGSGDTQYF. The CDR3, as DNA: TGCAGTGCTCGGCGACTAGCGGGGGGTTCAGGGGATACGCAGTATTTT.

The chain carries TRBV6-1 and TRBJ1-1, with unresolved D. The CDR3 loop spans 11 amino acids. CDR1 is MNHNS and CDR2 is SASEGT in the germline V gene. Trimming took 8 bases from V and 5 from J, leaving 9 bases between them. The CDR3 DNA reads TGTGCCAGCCTGAGGAAAACTGAAGCTTTCTTT. Translation: CASLRKTEAFF.

V gene TRBV12-3 or TRBV12-4 combines with J gene TRBJ1-1, with TRBD1 matching 10 bases. The CDR3 spans 11 residues. V trimming: 6 bases; J trimming: 10 bases; junction bases outside the gene matches: 2. For the CDR3, the DNA is TGTGCCAGCAGCCGACAGGGGGCAGCTTTCTTT. Its translation is CASSRQGAAFF.

This clonotype was counted between two and nine times. This chain links TRBV12-3 or TRBV12-4 with TRBJ2-7; no reliable D call. Trimming stripped 2 bases from V and 4 bases from J, with 9 bases between. The CDR3 is made up of 13 amino acids. CDR3 sequence: CASSLRFTYEQYF. CDR3 DNA: TGTGCCAGCAGTTTACGGTTCACATACGAGCAGTACTTC.

The gene calls are TRBV6-5 and TRBJ2-7, with TRBD1 identical over 9 bases. V was clipped by 7 bases and J by 3 bases; unmatched bases: 7. Germline loops: CDR1 MNHEY, CDR2 SVGAGI. This CDR3 region has 14 residues. CDR3 sequence reads: CASIRGQGDYEQYF. The CDR3 nucleotides are TGTGCCAGCATTAGGGGACAGGGAGACTACGAGCAGTACTTC.

This clonotype was picked up a small number of times. The chain employs TRBV20-1 and TRBJ2-3; TRBD2 might be the D (6 bases). CDR1 is DFQATT, CDR2 SNEGSKA, per germline (reference sequence). The CDR3 is 14 amino acids. Trimming pared 3 bases from V and 8 bases from J, leaving 18 bases between. The chain's CDR3 is CSASTASAGGTQYF. CDR3 sequence (DNA): TGCAGTGCTAGTACGGCTAGCGCCGGAGGTACGCAGTATTTT.

The chain recombines TRBV19 with TRBJ2-7; 8 bases fit TRBD1. The CDR3 covers 13 residues. Looked up from germline, CDR1 is LNHDA and CDR2 is SQIVND (reference sequence). With V trimmed by 8 bases and J by 5 bases, 8 bases remained unmatched. CDR3 region: CASEYRGNNEQYF. As DNA, the CDR3 is TGTGCCAGTGAGTACAGGGGGAACAACGAGCAGTACTTC.

The sample holds a few counts of this clonotype. This sequence joins TRBV21-1 and TRBJ2-5; the table's D call, TRBD2, has no DNA check behind it. TRBV21-1 counts as a pseudogene. This CDR3 is built from 16 residues. The CDR3 is CASSKGPNSGGQTQYF. The CDR3 coding sequence is TGTGCCAGCAGCAAAGGCCCCAATAGCGGGGGCCAGACCCAGTACTTC.

This clonotype was observed a few times. The chain employs TRBV5-1 and TRBJ2-1, with 10 bases aligning to TRBD2. Looked up from germline, CDR1 is SGHRS and CDR2 is YFSETQ. The ends lost 3 bases at V and 4 bases at J; junction bases unmatched: 4. CDR3 size: 15 residues. CDR3 nucleotides: TGCGCCAGCAGCTCACTAGCGGGACGTTACAATGAGCAGTTCTTC. Translating it yields CASSSLAGRYNEQFF.

This chain connects TRBV20-1 to TRBJ2-2, with 9 bases matching TRBD2. J lost 2 bases, V lost 5 bases, and 9 bases had no gene match. This CDR3 spans 16 amino acids. The germline CDR1 and CDR2 sequences are DFQATT and SNEGSKA (reference sequence). The DNA of the CDR3 is TGCAGTGCTTGGGATAGACTAGCGGCAAACACCGGGGAGCTGTTTTTT. The encoded protein is CSAWDRLAANTGELFF.

The J gene is TRBJ2-7, the V gene TRBV7-9, with no clear D. The CDR3 extends over 15 amino acids. CDR1 is SEHNR, CDR2 FQNEAQ, per germline (reference sequence). Deletions cut 5 bases from V and 0 bases from J, with 14 bases between. In DNA, the CDR3 is TGTGCCAGCAGCGTGAGGATTGCAAACTCCTACGAGCAGTACTTC. Encoded protein: CASSVRIANSYEQYF.

In its sample, this clonotype was seen a few times. V gene TRBV12-3 or TRBV12-4 combines with J gene TRBJ2-7, with D perhaps TRBD1 or TRBD2 (5 bases each). The CDR3 runs 13 residues. The ends were cut back, 6 bases at V and 5 bases at J, with 14 bases in the middle. The CDR3 loop reads CASRRRDLNEQYF. The DNA for the CDR3 is TGTGCCAGCAGACGCAGGGACCTCAACGAGCAGTACTTC.

This sequence joins TRBV7-6 and TRBJ2-7, with D possibly being TRBD2 (5 bases). Deletions cut 2 bases from V and 5 bases from J, with 16 bases between. Germline values: CDR1 SGHVS, CDR2 FNYEAQ. The CDR3 has 15 residues. For the CDR3, the DNA is TGTGCCAGCAGCTTAAGAGGGAATGGGCTGAACGAGCAGTACTTC. It specifies CASSLRGNGLNEQYF.

The V gene is TRBV7-2, the J gene TRBJ2-7; D unresolved. Trimming shortened V by 1 base and J by 0 bases, and 13 bases separated the two germline ends. Germline loops: CDR1 SGHTA, CDR2 FQGNSA. The CDR3 is 16 amino acids. DNA of the CDR3: TGTGCCAGCAGCTTAGGGTACTCGGTTGACTCCTACGAGCAGTACTTC. This codes for CASSLGYSVDSYEQYF.

The rearrangement links TRBV10-3 to TRBJ1-2, with a weak D call TRBD1 (6 bases). The germline V gene encodes CDR1 ENHRY and CDR2 SYGVKD. V gave up 0 bases and J gave up 7 bases, with 18 bases separating them. The CDR3 has 16 amino acids. CDR3 protein: CAISESGGASGGGYTF. The CDR3 region has the DNA TGTGCCATCAGTGAGTCGGGGGGGGCCTCTGGCGGTGGCTACACCTTC.

Only a few counts were recorded for this clonotype. The chain couples TRBV28 to TRBJ2-1, with D hard to call. CDR1 MDHEN and CDR2 SYDVKM come from the germline V gene. This CDR3 comprises 14 residues. The ends were cut back, 6 bases at V and 12 bases at J, with 21 bases in the middle. Here the CDR3 reads CASSPSWKASGQFF. The CDR3 bases are TGTGCCAGCAGCCCCTCCTGGAAGGCCAGTGGGCAGTTCTTC.

This clonotype has more than one count but fewer than ten. The chain employs TRBV7-2 and TRBJ2-2, with 9 bases fitting TRBD1. This CDR3 contains 15 residues. In germline, CDR1 is SGHTA, CDR2 FQGNSA. V was clipped by 1 base and J by 6 bases; unmatched bases: 3. DNA of the CDR3: TGTGCCAGCAGCTTAGTCGACAGGGGGTCCGGGGAGCTGTTTTTT. Residues: CASSLVDRGSGELFF.

This clonotype was detected many times. This chain links TRBV15 with TRBJ2-1; D perhaps matches TRBD2 (5 bases). This CDR3 spans 16 amino acids. Per germline, CDR1 LNHNV and CDR2 YYDKDF (reference sequence). V gave up 3 bases and J gave up 3 bases, with 15 bases separating them. CDR3 residues: CATSSGGNSVYNEQFF. CDR3 sequence (DNA): TGTGCCACCAGCAGTGGAGGAAATAGCGTCTACAATGAGCAGTTCTTC.

The J gene is TRBJ2-7, the V gene TRBV5-6; either TRBD1 or TRBD2 may supply D (5 bases each). In germline, CDR1 is SGHDT, CDR2 YYEEEE. The V end lost 2 bases, the J end lost 4 bases, and 16 bases lay between the germline ends. The length of the CDR3 is 15 residues. CDR3 DNA sequence: TGTGCCAGCAGCTTCCTCGGTGGGGGTTTGTACGAGCAGTACTTC. Encoded protein: CASSFLGGGLYEQYF.

V usage is TRBV2 and J usage is TRBJ2-7; the D gene is possibly TRBD2 (6 bases). This CDR3 spans 15 amino acids. Germline CDR1 SNHLY, CDR2 FYNNEI. Trimming stripped 4 bases from V and 0 bases from J, with 13 bases between. The CDR3 protein is CASSGWRGSSYEQYF. The CDR3 bases are TGTGCCAGCAGTGGATGGCGGGGCAGCTCCTACGAGCAGTACTTC. Complete variable domain (other parts from reference TRBV2 and TRBJ2-7): EPEVTQTPSHQVTQMGQEVILRCVPISNHLYFYWYRQILGQKVEFLVSFYNNEISEKSEIFDDQFSVERPDGSNFTLKIRSTKLEDSAMYFCASSGWRGSSYEQYFGPGTRLTVT.